This T cell receptor (beta chain) was recovered during a study of blood T cell repertoires in COVID-19. On the study more broadly: COVID-19 samples from acute and convalescent phases originated in the United States, Italy and Spain.

Patients of the Seattle cohort, enrolled during active infection, were followed longitudinally. CDR1 and CDR2 (germline): PRHDT, FYEKMQ (reference sequence). V lost 5 bases and J 0 bases, leaving 7 bases between the germline ends. The CDR3 consists of 14 residues. Repertoires were generated with immunoSEQ multiplex PCR, while TCRdb's copy carries only in-frame clones and drops some. The profile shows about 180,000 clones, approximately 86% of them singletons. The chain has TRBV13 and TRBJ1-4, with D tentatively TRBD1 (5 bases). The clonotype comes from a man in his sixties with COVID-19, enrolled during active disease. The material sequenced was peripheral blood. The CDR3 nucleotides are TGTGCCAGCAGCAAAGGGGCAACTAATGAAAAACTGTTTTTT. Residues: CASSKGATNEKLFF.